One sample yielded the 32 T cell receptor beta chains listed below, sequenced in a study of blood T cells in healthy people across ages. With a J-beta primer mix and a sample-barcoded 5' primer, a second PCR ran about 7 to 12 cycles. MiXCR, run by TCRdb on the 5' RACE reads, gives a single entry per CDR3 protein. Seen here are more than 700,000 distinct CDR3 sequences, about 55% observed once, and the top ten hold under 50%. Material for sequencing was blood. The receptors were sampled from an elderly man in good health.

As to this clonotype: A much larger clone lies one base from this, so it may be a read error. J is TRBJ2-1 and V is TRBV29-1; D gene uncertain. From germline, CDR1 is SQVTM and CDR2 ANQGSEA. CDR3 size: 12 residues. Trimming pared 1 base from V and 13 bases from J, leaving 14 bases between. The chain's CDR3 is CSVEVRQETQFF. The DNA of the CDR3 is TGCAGCGTTGAAGTGCGCCAAGAGACCCAGTTCTTC.

The chain links TRBV5-1 to TRBJ2-3; possibly TRBD1 for D (5 bases). CDR3 length: 15 amino acids. With 0 bases removed from V and 8 bases from J, the gap between germline ends came to 16 bases. Looked up from germline, CDR1 is SGHRS and CDR2 is YFSETQ. CDR3 in DNA: TGCGCCAGCAGCTTGGGGGGCGCGAGGTTTGGTACGCAGTATTTT. This gives the protein CASSLGGARFGTQYF.

This clonotype was seen a few times. V gene TRBV27 combines with J gene TRBJ2-1, with 12 bases fitting TRBD2. This CDR3 is 16 amino acids long. CDR1 is MNHEY, CDR2 SMNVEV, per germline (reference sequence). The V and J ends lost 5 bases and 6 bases, in that order; junction bases with no gene match: 8. The CDR3 reads CASSPPGLAGSNEQFF. The DNA of the CDR3 is TGTGCCAGCAGTCCACCGGGACTAGCGGGCTCCAATGAGCAGTTCTTC.

This clonotype was observed a handful of times. The chain employs TRBV20-1 and TRBJ2-7; 7 bases are a match to TRBD2. This CDR3 is built from 13 residues. The ends lost 5 bases at V and 3 bases at J; junction bases unmatched: 7. The germline CDR1 and CDR2 sequences are DFQATT and SNEGSKA (reference sequence). CDR3 bases: TGCAGTGCTCCCGGGCTAGCGGTCTACGAGCAGTACTTC. Translated, it gives CSAPGLAVYEQYF.

The rearrangement joins TRBV2 to TRBJ2-1; no reliable D call. The CDR3 sequence is 13 residues long. Trimming took off 4 bases at V and 3 bases at J, with 7 bases between the two ends. CDR1 and CDR2 from the germline V gene are SNHLY and FYNNEI. CDR3 loop: CASSADIYNEQFF. The CDR3 DNA follows: TGTGCCAGCAGTGCCGACATCTACAATGAGCAGTTCTTC.

The V and J genes are TRBV3-1 and TRBJ2-1, with a possible D match to TRBD2 (6 bases). The germline V and J ends were trimmed by 6 bases and 7 bases, with 10 bases remaining between them. The germline gives CDR1 LGHDT, CDR2 YNNKEL (reference sequence). CDR3 size: 12 residues. CDR3 sequence: CASSRDWNEQFF. The CDR3 region has the DNA TGTGCCAGCAGTCGGGACTGGAATGAGCAGTTCTTC.

The sample holds a few counts of this clonotype. A read error may produce the germline difference seen at one junction end. The chain employs TRBV7-9 and TRBJ2-1, with 8 bases aligning to TRBD1. The germline V gene has CDR1 SEHNR and CDR2 FQNEAQ (reference sequence). The CDR3 is 16 amino acids. The DNA for the CDR3 is TGTGCCGGCAGCTTAACCGTCGGGACAGGCTATGGTGAGCAGTTCTTC. Protein: CAGSLTVGTGYGEQFF.

The rearrangement uses TRBV30 and TRBJ2-5, with unresolved D. The germline V gene has CDR1 GTSNPN and CDR2 SVGIG (reference sequence). The CDR3 extends over 13 amino acids. With 2 bases removed from V and 1 base from J, the gap between germline ends came to 8 bases. CDR3 coding DNA: TGTGCCTGGAGTCGGGCCCTCCAAGAGACCCAGTACTTC. Its protein product is CAWSRALQETQYF.

V gene TRBV6-2 or TRBV6-3 combines with J gene TRBJ2-7; 9 bases map to TRBD2. The CDR3 runs 15 residues. V shed 0 bases and J 6 bases; nucleotides not matched to a gene: 6. The germline CDR1 and CDR2 sequences are MNHEY and SVGEGT. CDR3 in DNA: TGTGCCAGCAGTTACTCGAGACTAGCGGAAGGCGAGCAGTACTTC. It specifies CASSYSRLAEGEQYF.

The CDR3 coding sequence is TGTGCCAGCAGCAGGACTGACAGCCCTAATGAAAAACTGTTTTTT. This encodes CASSRTDSPNEKLFF. J is TRBJ1-4 and V is TRBV4-2; a possible D gene is TRBD1 (5 bases). V shed 5 bases and J shed 3 bases, with 13 bases lying between them. The CDR3 loop spans 15 amino acids. Germline V CDR1 and CDR2: LGHNA, YNFKEQ.

The chain carries TRBV12-3 or TRBV12-4 and TRBJ2-7; 7 nucleotides agree with TRBD1. The CDR3 loop spans 13 amino acids. V lost 6 bases and J lost 2; bases outside the gene matches: 4. Here the CDR3 reads CASRGQSTYEQYF. DNA of the CDR3: TGTGCCAGCAGGGGACAGTCAACCTACGAGCAGTACTTC.

The chain joins TRBV11-3 to TRBJ2-3, with D unresolved. This CDR3 is built from 13 residues. Germline V gene data show CDR1 as SGHNT and CDR2 as YENEEA. The V end was cut by 0 bases, the J end by 6 bases, with 7 bases between. This CDR3 reads CASSLDQWDTQYF. The CDR3 DNA reads as TGTGCCAGCAGCTTAGATCAGTGGGATACGCAGTATTTT.

A few counts support this clonotype. This chain connects TRBV28 to TRBJ2-1, with 9 bases identical to TRBD2. CDR1 is MDHEN, CDR2 SYDVKM, per germline. CDR3 length equals 18 residues. V was clipped by 4 bases and J by 2 bases; unmatched bases: 12. The CDR3: CASSSPAGGLAPYNEQFF. CDR3 bases: TGTGCCAGCAGTTCCCCTGCGGGAGGGCTGGCCCCCTACAATGAGCAGTTCTTC.

The rearrangement joins TRBV28 to TRBJ1-4, with 7 positions matching TRBD1. The CDR3 covers 16 residues. Trimming took 5 bases from V and 2 from J; bases not matched to a gene: 8. Germline CDR1 reads MDHEN; CDR2 reads SYDVKM. CDR3 DNA: TGTGCCAGCAGTACGACAGGGACGGCTACTAATGAAAAACTGTTTTTT. Residues: CASSTTGTATNEKLFF.

CDR3 sequence reads: CASSLDGGTSYNEQFF. The CDR3 DNA reads as TGTGCCAGCAGCTTAGACGGCGGGACCTCCTACAATGAGCAGTTCTTC. This chain uses TRBV11-1 with TRBJ2-1, with D possibly matching TRBD2 (6 bases). The CDR3 sequence is 16 residues long. Trimming took off 1 base at V and 0 bases at J, with 10 bases between the two ends. Germline-derived CDR1 and CDR2 are SGHAT and FQDESV (reference sequence).

The chain joins TRBV11-2 to TRBJ1-1; D is undetermined. The CDR3 contains 12 residues. The germline V gene has CDR1 SGHAT and CDR2 FQNNGV. Trimming shortened V by 3 bases and J by 6 bases, and 8 bases separated the two germline ends. The CDR3 nucleotides read TGTGCCAGCAGCTTCTCCGGGGCTGAAGCTTTCTTT. Protein product: CASSFSGAEAFF.

The rearrangement links TRBV6-2 or TRBV6-3 to TRBJ2-7, with D perhaps TRBD1 or TRBD2 (5 bases each). V lost 4 bases and J 3 bases, leaving 22 bases between the germline ends. The germline V gene encodes CDR1 MNHEY and CDR2 SVGEGT. The CDR3 has 17 amino acids. In DNA, the CDR3 is TGTGCCAGCAGTTGGGACCTCCAAGCAGAAAGACGCTACGAGCAGTACTTC. This translates into CASSWDLQAERRYEQYF.

V is TRBV27 and J is TRBJ2-4, with D unclear. Gene TRBJ2-7 matches the end of the DNA better, so the J call may be wrong. From germline, CDR1 is MNHEY and CDR2 SMNVEV (reference sequence). CDR3 size: 15 residues. This chain's CDR3 is CASSPYRVGSYEQYF. The CDR3, as DNA: TGTGCCAGCAGTCCCTACCGAGTAGGTAGCTACGAGCAGTACTTC.

This sequence joins TRBV10-3 and TRBJ2-1; TRBD2 matches at 8 bases. The V and J ends lost 8 bases and 5 bases, in that order; junction bases with no gene match: 5. The CDR3 runs to 13 residues. Germline V gives CDR1 ENHRY, CDR2 SYGVKD. CDR3 loop: CAISAGANNEQFF. CDR3 in DNA: TGTGCCATCTCAGCGGGAGCCAACAATGAGCAGTTCTTC.

This clonotype occurred a few times. This may be a read error: a much more frequent sequence differs by one nucleotide. The chain uses TRBV4-1 and TRBJ2-7; 9 bases are shared with TRBD2. CDR1 MGHRA and CDR2 YSYEKL come from the germline V gene. This CDR3 comprises 17 residues. V trimming: 1 base; J trimming: 7 bases; junction bases outside the gene matches: 14. The CDR3 region is CASSQAFGGGAGNEQYF. CDR3 DNA: TGCGCCAGCAGCCAAGCTTTTGGCGGGGGGGCCGGGAATGAGCAGTACTTC.

This chain links TRBV12-3 or TRBV12-4 with TRBJ1-2; unclear D gene. V was cut by 6 bases and J by 8 bases, with 13 bases left in between. The CDR3 has 12 amino acids. This CDR3 reads CASSREVRGYTF. CDR3 DNA: TGTGCCAGCAGCCGCGAAGTGAGGGGCTACACCTTC.

The chain combines TRBV27 with TRBJ1-1; D may be TRBD1 (5 bases). The CDR3 runs 15 residues. Trimming stripped 6 bases from V and 1 base from J, with 15 bases between. Germline loops: CDR1 MNHEY, CDR2 SMNVEV (reference sequence). CDR3 in amino acids: CASSRYEGRNTEAFF. The CDR3 bases are TGTGCCAGCAGCCGTTATGAGGGACGGAACACTGAAGCTTTCTTT.

This clonotype was observed a handful of times. This chain uses TRBV6-2 or TRBV6-3 with TRBJ2-5, with 13 bases matching TRBD2. With V trimmed by 8 bases and J by 2 bases, 14 bases remained unmatched. Germline assignment: CDR1 MNHEY and CDR2 SVGEGT. The CDR3 covers 18 residues. The CDR3 DNA reads TGTGCCAGCCGCCGAAATCCTCGGACTAGCGGGAGTCAAGAGACCCAGTACTTC. This codes for CASRRNPRTSGSQETQYF.

This clonotype occurred a few times. The chain recombines TRBV4-2 with TRBJ2-7, with 8 bases lining up with TRBD1. J lost 3 bases, V lost 1 base, and 5 bases had no gene match. The CDR3 runs 15 residues. CDR1 is LGHNA, CDR2 YNFKEQ, per germline. The CDR3 DNA follows: TGTGCCAGCAGCCAAGCGGGACAGGAGGTCTACGAGCAGTACTTC. This sequence encodes CASSQAGQEVYEQYF.

As regards this clonotype: A single base separates this from a much larger clone, so it may be a read error. V and J are TRBV7-2 and TRBJ2-4; TRBD2 might be the D (5 bases). The J call is doubtful: the DNA matches TRBJ2-7 better. The CDR3 has 14 residues. Germline loops: CDR1 SGHTA, CDR2 FQGNSA. The CDR3 coding sequence is TGTGCCAACAGCGGCCACGGTCTCCGGGGCGAGCAGTACTTC. This translates into CANSGHGLRGEQYF.

The rearrangement links TRBV7-2 to TRBJ1-2; D is possibly TRBD1 (5 bases). Trimming stripped 4 bases from V and 7 bases from J, with 13 bases between. This CDR3 has 13 amino acids. Germline V gene data show CDR1 as SGHTA and CDR2 as FQGNSA. CDR3 sequence reads: CASSWSGISGYTF. DNA of the CDR3: TGTGCCAGCAGCTGGTCAGGGATAAGTGGCTACACCTTC.

The rearrangement links TRBV5-1 to TRBJ2-1; a weak D match, TRBD2 (5 bases). The V end was cut by 0 bases, the J end by 4 bases, with 11 bases between. The CDR3 runs 15 residues. CDR1 is SGHRS and CDR2 is YFSETQ in the germline V gene. The chain's CDR3 is CASSLDSGDYNEQFF. The CDR3, as DNA: TGCGCCAGCAGCTTGGACAGCGGTGATTACAATGAGCAGTTCTTC.

The chain carries TRBV28 and TRBJ2-4; 7 positions match TRBD1. From germline, CDR1 is MDHEN and CDR2 SYDVKM. The CDR3 consists of 17 residues. With 1 base clipped from V and 2 bases from J, the junction kept 8 bases outside the gene matches. The CDR3 bases are TGTGCCAGCAGTTTATCGGAAGGGGGCTCGCCCAAAAACATTCAGTACTTC. Protein product: CASSLSEGGSPKNIQYF.

The CDR3 sequence: CASSYPGTVGNQPQHF. The CDR3 region has the DNA TGTGCCAGCAGTTACCCCGGGACGGTTGGGAATCAGCCCCAGCATTTT. The chain is built from TRBV6-6 and TRBJ1-5; maybe TRBD1 (5 bases). The germline CDR1 and CDR2 sequences are MNHNY and SVGAGI (reference sequence). Trimming shortened V by 2 bases and J by 4 bases, and 15 bases separated the two germline ends. This CDR3 has 16 amino acids.

The V and J genes are TRBV2 and TRBJ1-4, with D possibly being TRBD1 (5 bases). The V end was cut by 6 bases, the J end by 0 bases, with 11 bases between. CDR3 length: 15 amino acids. Germline assignment: CDR1 SNHLY and CDR2 FYNNEI. This chain's CDR3 is CASRWGGSTNEKLFF. DNA for the CDR3: TGTGCCAGCAGGTGGGGGGGATCAACTAATGAAAAACTGTTTTTT.

V and J are TRBV11-3 and TRBJ2-1; 8 nucleotides agree with TRBD1. J gave up 6 bases and V 5 bases, and 15 bases lay outside the gene matches. CDR3 length: 17 amino acids. The germline V gene encodes CDR1 SGHNT and CDR2 YENEEA. CDR3 sequence reads: CASSPLQGAIFRNEQFF. The CDR3 coding sequence is TGTGCCAGCAGCCCCTTGCAGGGGGCGATTTTTCGCAATGAGCAGTTCTTC.

The V gene is TRBV6-6, the J gene TRBJ2-4, with TRBD2 matching over 7 bases. The V and J ends lost 2 bases and 0 bases, in that order; junction bases with no gene match: 4. The length of the CDR3 is 16 residues. CDR1 MNHNY and CDR2 SVGAGI come from the germline V gene (reference sequence). This chain's CDR3 is CASSYRLAVAKNIQYF. The DNA of the CDR3 is TGTGCCAGCAGTTACAGGCTAGCGGTAGCCAAAAACATTCAGTACTTC.